This T cell receptor beta chain originates from a study of T cells in Graves' hyperthyroidism and ophthalmopathy. Study results and caveats: Progression to ophthalmopathy was predicted a median of roughly 6.5 months early.

Out of 10 ml of fresh peripheral blood came the PBMCs. The TCR beta CDR3 regions underwent amplification using RNA transcripts as the source. The HTBI set primed first-round TCR CDR3 RT-PCR. Each CDR3 protein gets one entry after TCRdb re-called the multiplex PCR reads with MiXCR. The sample comprises more than 300,000 distinct CDR3 sequences, approximately 15% of which are singletons, and 11% rests with the top ten. This clonotype showed up many times. The target antigen is unknown. J was trimmed by 6 bases and V by 3 bases; bases with no gene match: 4. CDR3 length: 16 amino acids. Germline V lookup: CDR1 MDHEN, CDR2 SYDVKM.

The chain joins TRBV28 to TRBJ2-3; 15 bases are shared with TRBD2. Sample: blood. This sequence originates from an older woman with Graves' hyperthyroidism. DNA for the CDR3: TGTGCCAGCAGTTTTGGGACTAGCGGGAGGATGGATACGCAGTATTTT. This translates into CASSFGTSGRMDTQYF.